The clone carrying this T cell receptor beta chain has a handful of counts. Its specificity is unknown. These data originate in a study of T cell repertoires in cytomegalovirus infection. Study-wide context: Public signatures in TCR beta pointed to CMV infection and matching HLA type. Findings of the study overall: Totalled public TCR beta family frequency picked out people who carried CMV plus the relevant HLA. Predominance within the ex vivo response was attributable to HLA-C-restricted CMV-specific TCR beta clonotypes.

With V trimmed by 4 bases and J by 2 bases, 7 bases remained unmatched. This CDR3 spans 16 amino acids. Germline V gene sequence: CDR1 SGHTA, CDR2 FQGTGA. MiXCR, applied by TCRdb to the reads, yields one record per CDR3 protein. The table shows about 440,000 distinct CDR3 sequences, with under 40% occurring only once. This clonotype originated in a human donor in good health (CMV status not recorded). Some clones in this sample may be carry-over from other donors' samples. The chain recombines TRBV7-3 with TRBJ2-3; 9 bases agree with TRBD2. Sequenced: PBMCs. In nucleotides, the CDR3 is TGTGCCAGCAGCTATCAGTCTAGCGGGAACACAGATACGCAGTATTTT. It translates to CASSYQSSGNTDTQYF.